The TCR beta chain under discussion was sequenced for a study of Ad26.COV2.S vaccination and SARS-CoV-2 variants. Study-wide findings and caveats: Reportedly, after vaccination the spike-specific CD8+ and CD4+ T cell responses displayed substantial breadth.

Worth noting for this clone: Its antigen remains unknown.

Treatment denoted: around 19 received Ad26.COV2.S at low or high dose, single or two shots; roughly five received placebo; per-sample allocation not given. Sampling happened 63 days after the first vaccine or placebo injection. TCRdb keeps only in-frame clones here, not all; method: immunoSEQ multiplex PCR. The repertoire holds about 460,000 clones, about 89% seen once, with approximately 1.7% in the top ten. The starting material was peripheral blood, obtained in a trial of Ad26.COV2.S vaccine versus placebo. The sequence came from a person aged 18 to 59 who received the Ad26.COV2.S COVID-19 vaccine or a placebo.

The DNA for the CDR3 is TGTGCCAGCAGTGAATCGGGCCGGATTCGGACAGATACGCAGTATTTT. This codes for CASSESGRIRTDTQYF. The chain couples TRBV25-1 to TRBJ2-3; D gene unclear. V was pared by 1 base and J by 3 bases, with 14 bases between. Germline V gene data show CDR1 as MGHDK and CDR2 as SYGVNS. The CDR3 extends over 16 amino acids.